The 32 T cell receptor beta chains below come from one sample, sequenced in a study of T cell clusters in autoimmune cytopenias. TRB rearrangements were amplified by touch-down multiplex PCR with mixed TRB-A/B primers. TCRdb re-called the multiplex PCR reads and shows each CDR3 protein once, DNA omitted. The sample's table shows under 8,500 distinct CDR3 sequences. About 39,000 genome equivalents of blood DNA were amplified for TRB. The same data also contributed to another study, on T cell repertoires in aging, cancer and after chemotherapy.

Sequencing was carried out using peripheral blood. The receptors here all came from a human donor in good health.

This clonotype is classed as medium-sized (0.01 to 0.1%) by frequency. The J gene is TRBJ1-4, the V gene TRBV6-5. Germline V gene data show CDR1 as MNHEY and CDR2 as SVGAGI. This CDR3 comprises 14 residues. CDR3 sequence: CASSAEWTAEGLFF.

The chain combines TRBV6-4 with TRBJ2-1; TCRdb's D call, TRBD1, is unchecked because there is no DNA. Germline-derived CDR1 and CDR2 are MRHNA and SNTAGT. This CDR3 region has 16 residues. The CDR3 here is CASRPGRTPSYNEQFF.

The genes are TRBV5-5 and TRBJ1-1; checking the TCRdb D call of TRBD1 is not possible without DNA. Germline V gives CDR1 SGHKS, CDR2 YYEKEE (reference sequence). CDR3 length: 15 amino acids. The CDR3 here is CASSSPGAMNTEAFF. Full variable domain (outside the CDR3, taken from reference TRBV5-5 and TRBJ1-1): DAGVTQSPTHLIKTRGQQVTLRCSPISGHKSVSWYQQVLGQGPQFIFQYYEKEERGRGNFPDRFSARQFPNYSSELNVNALLLGDSALYLCASSSPGAMNTEAFFGQGTRLTVV.

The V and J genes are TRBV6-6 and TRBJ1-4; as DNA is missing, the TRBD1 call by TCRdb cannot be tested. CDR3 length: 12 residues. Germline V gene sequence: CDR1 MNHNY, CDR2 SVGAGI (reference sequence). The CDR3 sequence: CASGTGYEKLFF.

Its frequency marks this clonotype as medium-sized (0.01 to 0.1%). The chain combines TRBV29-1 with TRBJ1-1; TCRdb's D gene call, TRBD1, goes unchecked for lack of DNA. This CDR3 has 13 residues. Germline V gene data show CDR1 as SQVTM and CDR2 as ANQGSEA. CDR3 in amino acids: CSGFGTGGTEAFF.

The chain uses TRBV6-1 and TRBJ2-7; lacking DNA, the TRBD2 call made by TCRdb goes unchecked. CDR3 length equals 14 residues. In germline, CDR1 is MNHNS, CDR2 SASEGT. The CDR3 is CASSGTSGRGEQYF.

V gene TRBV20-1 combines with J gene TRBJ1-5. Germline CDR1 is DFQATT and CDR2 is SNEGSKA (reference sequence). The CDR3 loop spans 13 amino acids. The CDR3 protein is CSASADSNQPQHF.

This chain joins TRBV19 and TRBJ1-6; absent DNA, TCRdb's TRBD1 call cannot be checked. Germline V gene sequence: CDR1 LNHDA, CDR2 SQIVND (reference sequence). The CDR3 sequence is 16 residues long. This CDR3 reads CASSRQMGQYNSPLHF.

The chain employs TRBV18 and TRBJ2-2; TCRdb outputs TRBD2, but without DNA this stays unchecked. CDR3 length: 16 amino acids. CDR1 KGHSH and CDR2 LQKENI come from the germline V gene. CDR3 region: CASSRQRPANTGELFF.

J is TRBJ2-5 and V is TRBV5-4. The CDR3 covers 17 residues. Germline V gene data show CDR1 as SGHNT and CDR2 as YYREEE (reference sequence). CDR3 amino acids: CASSLAGAIGIQETQYF.

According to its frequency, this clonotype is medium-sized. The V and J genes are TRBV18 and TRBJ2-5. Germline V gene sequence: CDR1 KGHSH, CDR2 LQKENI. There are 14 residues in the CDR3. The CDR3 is CASSPTRETETQYF.

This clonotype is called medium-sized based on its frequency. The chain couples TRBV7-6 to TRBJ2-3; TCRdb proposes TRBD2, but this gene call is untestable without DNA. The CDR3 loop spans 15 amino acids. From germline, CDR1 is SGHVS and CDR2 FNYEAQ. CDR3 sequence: CASSQGANPADTQYF.

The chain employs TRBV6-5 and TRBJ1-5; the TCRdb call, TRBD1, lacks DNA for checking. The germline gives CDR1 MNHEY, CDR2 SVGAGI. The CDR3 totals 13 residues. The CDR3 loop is CASTAGGNQPQHF.

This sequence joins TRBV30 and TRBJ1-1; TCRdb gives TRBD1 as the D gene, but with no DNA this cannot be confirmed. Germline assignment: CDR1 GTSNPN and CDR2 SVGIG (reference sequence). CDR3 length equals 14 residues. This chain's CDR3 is CAWSQGLDGTEAFF.

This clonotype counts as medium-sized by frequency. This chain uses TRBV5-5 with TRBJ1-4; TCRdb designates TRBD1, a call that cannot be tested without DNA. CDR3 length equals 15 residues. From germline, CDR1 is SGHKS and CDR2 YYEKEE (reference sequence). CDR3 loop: CASSLEVGGNEKLFF.

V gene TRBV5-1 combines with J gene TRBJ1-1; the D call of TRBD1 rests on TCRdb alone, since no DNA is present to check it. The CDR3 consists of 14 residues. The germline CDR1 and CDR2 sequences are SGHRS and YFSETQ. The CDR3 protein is CASSDRQGSTEAFF.

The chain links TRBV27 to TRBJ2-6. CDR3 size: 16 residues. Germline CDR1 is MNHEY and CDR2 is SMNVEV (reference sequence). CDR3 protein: CASSSTVVSGANVLTF.

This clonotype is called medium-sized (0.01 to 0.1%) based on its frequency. CDR3 sequence: CASSPRIVPEGQPQHF. The genes are TRBV19 and TRBJ1-5. This CDR3 has 16 residues. Germline V lookup: CDR1 LNHDA, CDR2 SQIVND (reference sequence).

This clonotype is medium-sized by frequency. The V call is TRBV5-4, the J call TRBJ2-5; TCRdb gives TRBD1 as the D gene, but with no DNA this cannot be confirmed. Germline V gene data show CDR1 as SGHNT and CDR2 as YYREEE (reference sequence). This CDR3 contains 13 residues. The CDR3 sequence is CASSDGQGETQYF.

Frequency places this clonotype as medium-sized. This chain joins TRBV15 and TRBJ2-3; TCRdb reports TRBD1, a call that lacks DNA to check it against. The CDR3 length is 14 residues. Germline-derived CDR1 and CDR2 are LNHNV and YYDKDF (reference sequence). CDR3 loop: CATSTRQGSDTQYF.

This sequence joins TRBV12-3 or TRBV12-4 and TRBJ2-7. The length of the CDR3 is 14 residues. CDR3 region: CASSFVLDSYEQYF.

The CDR3 loop is CASRNGGSYFDTQYF. The gene calls are TRBV28 and TRBJ2-3; TCRdb's D call of TRBD2 is untestable without DNA. Germline loops: CDR1 MDHEN, CDR2 SYDVKM. This CDR3 region has 15 residues.

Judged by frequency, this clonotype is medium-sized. The CDR3 reads CASSMRLAGTSTDTQYF. The chain is built from TRBV19 and TRBJ2-3; TCRdb outputs TRBD2, but without DNA this stays unchecked. CDR1 LNHDA and CDR2 SQIVND come from the germline V gene (reference sequence). This CDR3 comprises 17 residues.

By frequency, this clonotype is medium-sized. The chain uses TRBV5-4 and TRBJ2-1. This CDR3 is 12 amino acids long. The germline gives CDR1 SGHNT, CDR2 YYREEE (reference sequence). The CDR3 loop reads CASSTTYNEQFF.

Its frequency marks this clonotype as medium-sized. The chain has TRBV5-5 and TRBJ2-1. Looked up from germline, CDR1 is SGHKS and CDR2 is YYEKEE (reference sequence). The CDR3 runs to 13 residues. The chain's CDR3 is CASSLIGLDEQFF.

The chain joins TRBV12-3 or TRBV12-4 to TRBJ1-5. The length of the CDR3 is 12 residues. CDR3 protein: CASSLERQPQHF.

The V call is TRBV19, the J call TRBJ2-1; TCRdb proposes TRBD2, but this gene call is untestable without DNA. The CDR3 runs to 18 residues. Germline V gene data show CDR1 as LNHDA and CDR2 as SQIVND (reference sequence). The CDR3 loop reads CASTPPASGSDQRNEQFF.

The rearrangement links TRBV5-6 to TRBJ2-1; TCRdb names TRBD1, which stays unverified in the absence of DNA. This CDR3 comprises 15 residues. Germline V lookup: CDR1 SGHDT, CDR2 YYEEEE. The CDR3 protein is CASSLRGASYNEQFF. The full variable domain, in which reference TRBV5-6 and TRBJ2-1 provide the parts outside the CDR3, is DAGVTQSPTHLIKTRGQQVTLRCSPKSGHDTVSWYQQALGQGPQFIFQYYEEEERQRGNFPDRFSGHQFPNYSSELNVNALLLGDSALYLCASSLRGASYNEQFFGPGTRLTVL.

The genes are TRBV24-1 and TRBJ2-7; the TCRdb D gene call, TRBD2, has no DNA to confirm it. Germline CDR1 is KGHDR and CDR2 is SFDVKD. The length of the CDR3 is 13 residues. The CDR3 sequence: CATSGTSVYEQYF.

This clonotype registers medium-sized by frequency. This chain's CDR3 is CASIKQGSQETQYF. V gene TRBV5-6 combines with J gene TRBJ2-5; as DNA is missing, the TRBD1 call by TCRdb cannot be tested. The CDR3 length is 14 residues. CDR1 SGHDT and CDR2 YYEEEE come from the germline V gene.

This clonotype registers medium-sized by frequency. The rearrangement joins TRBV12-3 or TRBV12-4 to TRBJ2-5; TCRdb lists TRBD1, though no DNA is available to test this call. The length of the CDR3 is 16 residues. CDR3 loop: CASSLMLAGPPETQYF.

CDR3 amino acids: CASSVMTGAGELFF. The V and J genes are TRBV6-6 and TRBJ2-2; TCRdb outputs TRBD1, but without DNA this stays unchecked. This CDR3 comprises 14 residues. Looked up from germline, CDR1 is MNHNY and CDR2 is SVGAGI (reference sequence).